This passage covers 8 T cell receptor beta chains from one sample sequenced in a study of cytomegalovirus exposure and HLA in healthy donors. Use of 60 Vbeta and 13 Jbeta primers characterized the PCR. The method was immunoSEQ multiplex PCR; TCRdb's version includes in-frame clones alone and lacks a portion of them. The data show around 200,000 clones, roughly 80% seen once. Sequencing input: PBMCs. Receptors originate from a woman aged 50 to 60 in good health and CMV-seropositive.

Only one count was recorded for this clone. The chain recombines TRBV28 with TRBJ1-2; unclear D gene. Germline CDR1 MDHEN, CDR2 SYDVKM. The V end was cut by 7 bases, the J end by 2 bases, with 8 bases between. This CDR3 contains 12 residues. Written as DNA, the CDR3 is TGTGCCAGCACGGAGTTAAACTATGGCTACACCTTC. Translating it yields CASTELNYGYTF.

The CDR3 here is CASRRGTGGTYEQYF. CDR3 coding DNA: TGTGCCAGCAGGCGGGGGACTGGAGGTACCTACGAGCAGTACTTC. This chain joins TRBV27 and TRBJ2-7; 7 nucleotides line up with TRBD2. Germline V lookup: CDR1 MNHEY, CDR2 SMNVEV (reference sequence). The CDR3 covers 15 residues. Trimming cost V 6 bases and J 2 bases; bases outside gene matches: 10.

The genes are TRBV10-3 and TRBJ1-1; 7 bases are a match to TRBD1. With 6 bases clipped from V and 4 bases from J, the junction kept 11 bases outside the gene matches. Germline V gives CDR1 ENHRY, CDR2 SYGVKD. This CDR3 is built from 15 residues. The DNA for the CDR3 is TGTGCCATCAGAATATCCCAGGGGGACGGCACTGAAGCTTTCTTT. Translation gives CAIRISQGDGTEAFF.

The CDR3 nucleotides read TGTGCCAGCAGTTACTGGGGGCCTGGGAACACTGAAGCTTTCTTT. Translated, it gives CASSYWGPGNTEAFF. V usage is TRBV6-6 and J usage is TRBJ1-1, with D perhaps matching TRBD1 (6 bases). V shed 1 base and J shed 1 base, with 10 bases lying between them. This CDR3 is built from 15 residues. Germline V CDR1 and CDR2: MNHNY, SVGAGI (reference sequence).

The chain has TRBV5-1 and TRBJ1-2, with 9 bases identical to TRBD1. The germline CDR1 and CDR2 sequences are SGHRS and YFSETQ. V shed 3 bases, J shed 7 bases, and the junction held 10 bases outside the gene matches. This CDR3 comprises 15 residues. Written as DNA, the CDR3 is TGCGCCAGCAGCTCGGGACAGGGTACTTTTATTGGCTACACCTTC. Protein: CASSSGQGTFIGYTF.

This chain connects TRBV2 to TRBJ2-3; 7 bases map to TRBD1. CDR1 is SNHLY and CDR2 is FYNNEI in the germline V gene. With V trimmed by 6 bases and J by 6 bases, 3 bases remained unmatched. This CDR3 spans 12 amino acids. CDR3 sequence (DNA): TGTGCCAGCAGAGGACAGGCGGATACGCAGTATTTT. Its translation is CASRGQADTQYF.

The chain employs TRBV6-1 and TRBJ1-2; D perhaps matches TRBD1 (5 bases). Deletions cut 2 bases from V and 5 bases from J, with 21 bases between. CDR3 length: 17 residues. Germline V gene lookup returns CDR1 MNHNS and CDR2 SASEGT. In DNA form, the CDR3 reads TGTGCCAGCAGTGAACACACAGGAGGGGTAAGAAGGTATGGCTACACCTTC. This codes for CASSEHTGGVRRYGYTF.

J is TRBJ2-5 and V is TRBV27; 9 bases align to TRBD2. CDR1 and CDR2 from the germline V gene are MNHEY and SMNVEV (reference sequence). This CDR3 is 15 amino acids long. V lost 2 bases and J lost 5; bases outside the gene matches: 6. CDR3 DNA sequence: TGTGCCAGCAGTTTAATCGGCGGGGGGGCCGAGACCCAGTACTTC. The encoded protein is CASSLIGGGAETQYF.